The 21 T cell receptor beta chains below were found in one sample sequenced in a study of early T cells in non-severe SARS-CoV-2 infection. Each CDR3 protein is one row after TCRdb ran MiXCR on the 5' RACE reads. This table holds 25,000 to 30,000 distinct CDR3 sequences, about 5% found once. Input material: whole blood. These receptors were taken from an adult who was a healthcare worker with PCR-confirmed SARS-CoV-2 infection or an uninfected control (not recorded which).

This clonotype was seen many times. The V and J genes are TRBV7-9 and TRBJ2-1, with D maybe TRBD2 (5 bases). The V end lost 5 bases, the J end lost 6 bases, and 17 bases lay between the germline ends. In germline, CDR1 is SEHNR, CDR2 FQNEAQ (reference sequence). This CDR3 is built from 15 residues. As DNA, the CDR3 is TGTGCCAGCAGCCCATTAAGTCTAGCCGCCAATGAGCAGTTCTTC. This encodes CASSPLSLAANEQFF.

The chain links TRBV12-5 to TRBJ2-1; 12 nucleotides agree with TRBD1. The V segment lost 6 bases and the J segment 6 bases; nucleotides outside the gene matches: 6. The CDR3 length is 15 residues. Germline-derived CDR1 and CDR2 are LGHNT and FRNRAP. In nucleotides, the CDR3 is TGTGCTAGTGGAACGGGACAGGGGGCATCCAATGAGCAGTTCTTC. Its translation: CASGTGQGASNEQFF.

At least ten counts were recorded for this clonotype. CDR3 coding DNA: TGTGCCACCAGTGGGGAAGGGACAGGACGAAATGAGCAGTTCTTC. Its translation is CATSGEGTGRNEQFF. V and J are TRBV24-1 and TRBJ2-1; TRBD1 agrees at 8 bases. The CDR3 has 15 residues. With 5 bases clipped from V and 7 bases from J, the junction kept 9 bases outside the gene matches. Per the germline V gene, CDR1 is KGHDR and CDR2 is SFDVKD.

This clonotype was observed a handful of times. The rearrangement uses TRBV2 and TRBJ1-2; D call uncertain. The CDR3 contains 13 residues. Trimming stripped 2 bases from V and 8 bases from J, with 12 bases between. The germline CDR1 and CDR2 sequences are SNHLY and FYNNEI. In DNA form, the CDR3 reads TGTGCCAGCAGTGAATCTGGCGGCGTGGGCTACACCTTC. Its protein is CASSESGGVGYTF.

This clonotype was seen at least ten times. V and J are TRBV6-4 and TRBJ2-1, with D unresolved. The germline gives CDR1 MRHNA, CDR2 SNTAGT. CDR3 length: 15 amino acids. V lost 2 bases and J lost 0, with 8 bases in between. CDR3 bases: TGTGCCAGCAGTGACGGGCAGAGCTCCTACAATGAGCAGTTCTTC. This encodes CASSDGQSSYNEQFF.

This clonotype has ten or more counts. V and J are TRBV4-2 and TRBJ2-6, with 12 bases identical to TRBD1. V lost 4 bases, J lost 3 bases, and 10 bases stayed unmatched. Germline V gene lookup returns CDR1 LGHNA and CDR2 YNFKEQ. CDR3 length: 19 amino acids. The CDR3 DNA sequence: TGTGCCAGCAGCCCGCGCCGGGACAGGGGGCGAATTGGGGCCAACGTCCTGACTTTC. It encodes CASSPRRDRGRIGANVLTF.

This clonotype was seen many times. The V call is TRBV20-1, the J call TRBJ2-1; weak D call: TRBD2 (6 bases). Trimming cost V 1 base and J 2 bases, with 15 bases left between them. Germline lookup yields CDR1 DFQATT and CDR2 SNEGSKA (reference sequence). The CDR3 has 16 amino acids. In nucleotides, the CDR3 is TGCAGTGCTAGAGGTTATCCCGGGACTCCCTACAATGAGCAGTTCTTC. Protein product: CSARGYPGTPYNEQFF.

This clonotype has a count of ten or more. V gene TRBV3-1 combines with J gene TRBJ2-1; the match to TRBD2 covers 9 bases. Germline V CDR1 and CDR2: LGHDT, YNNKEL (reference sequence). The CDR3 spans 16 residues. V shed 2 bases and J 6 bases; nucleotides not matched to a gene: 8. The CDR3 DNA is TGTGCCAGCAGCCAAATCTGGCGGGAGGGCGGCAATGAGCAGTTCTTC. Translating gives CASSQIWREGGNEQFF.

The table lists this clonotype with many counts. The chain carries TRBV20-1 and TRBJ2-7, with 8 bases identical to TRBD1. The CDR3 sequence is 13 residues long. The germline CDR1 and CDR2 sequences are DFQATT and SNEGSKA (reference sequence). The ends lost 3 bases at V and 2 bases at J; junction bases unmatched: 3. CDR3 amino acids: CSASRQGTYEQYF. The CDR3 nucleotides are TGCAGTGCTAGTAGACAGGGGACCTACGAGCAGTACTTC.

This clonotype was detected ten times or more. The chain joins TRBV12-2 to TRBJ1-1. TRBV12-2 is flagged as a pseudogene. The CDR3 loop spans 14 amino acids. The CDR3 region has the DNA TGTGCAAGTCGCTTAGACAGCCAAAACACTGAAGCTTTCTTT. As protein: CASRLDSQNTEAFF.

This chain joins TRBV5-6 and TRBJ2-7; 10 bases are shared with TRBD1. The V and J ends lost 2 bases and 5 bases, in that order; junction bases with no gene match: 7. Germline V gene lookup returns CDR1 SGHDT and CDR2 YYEEEE. The CDR3 length is 15 residues. The CDR3 nucleotides read TGTGCCAGCAGCTTTCCGGGACAGGGGAGACACGAGCAGTACTTC. This encodes CASSFPGQGRHEQYF.

This clonotype was picked up a small number of times. This may stem from a read error, because a much larger clone lies one nucleotide away. The CDR3 loop reads CASGNTGAVPYEQYF. In DNA form, the CDR3 reads TGTGCCAGCGGTAACACAGGGGCGGTCCCGTACGAGCAGTACTTC. The chain uses TRBV6-6 and TRBJ2-7; 7 bases line up with TRBD1. The CDR3 runs 15 residues. Losses at the gene ends were 8 bases for V and 4 bases for J; bases not matched to a gene: 14. Germline V gene lookup returns CDR1 MNHNY and CDR2 SVGAGI (reference sequence).

This clonotype was counted ten times or more. CDR3 in DNA: TGTGCCAGCAGGGTAGGGGGAAGGCAGACCCAGTACTTC. It yields the protein CASRVGGRQTQYF. V is TRBV2 and J is TRBJ2-5, with D perhaps TRBD1 (6 bases). Trimming cost V 6 bases and J 6 bases, with 14 bases left between them. The germline CDR1 and CDR2 sequences are SNHLY and FYNNEI. This CDR3 spans 13 amino acids.

This clonotype has at least ten counts. Here the CDR3 reads CASSTGQGSNQPQHF. CDR3 DNA sequence: TGTGCCAGCAGCACGGGACAGGGTAGCAATCAGCCCCAGCATTTT. This chain joins TRBV28 and TRBJ1-5; 9 positions agree with TRBD1. V lost 6 bases and J lost 0; bases outside the gene matches: 3. Germline V gene data show CDR1 as MDHEN and CDR2 as SYDVKM. The CDR3 spans 15 residues.

This clonotype was observed many times. The chain has TRBV7-2 and TRBJ2-7; the D gene is possibly TRBD2 (5 bases). The CDR3 length is 13 residues. Per germline, CDR1 SGHTA and CDR2 FQGNSA. Trimming removed 5 bases at V and 3 bases at J, with 11 bases between. The CDR3 sequence is CASSPGSIYEQYF. DNA of the CDR3: TGTGCCAGCAGCCCGGGATCAATCTACGAGCAGTACTTC.

The sample holds many counts of this clonotype. This chain uses TRBV20-1 with TRBJ2-7; 8 nucleotides line up with TRBD2. V lost 3 bases to trimming and J lost 5 bases; unmatched junction nucleotides: 12. CDR1 is DFQATT, CDR2 SNEGSKA, per germline (reference sequence). The CDR3 totals 15 residues. This chain's CDR3 is CSASTLGGAGDEQYF. CDR3 nucleotide sequence: TGCAGTGCTAGTACCCTCGGGGGAGCGGGAGACGAGCAGTACTTC.

V is TRBV5-1 and J is TRBJ2-7; D not resolved. Trimming removed 4 bases at V and 6 bases at J, with 8 bases between. This CDR3 spans 11 amino acids. Per germline, CDR1 SGHRS and CDR2 YFSETQ. CDR3 nucleotide sequence: TGCGCCAGCAGCCAGTTAGGCGAGCAGTACTTC. It is translated as CASSQLGEQYF.

This clonotype has only a few counts. This chain uses TRBV15 with TRBJ1-6; 7 bases fit TRBD1. The V and J ends lost 5 bases and 10 bases, in that order; junction bases with no gene match: 11. Germline V gives CDR1 LNHNV, CDR2 YYDKDF (reference sequence). The CDR3 contains 15 residues. The DNA for the CDR3 is TGTGCCACCAGCCGACGGACAGGATTAGAGTCACCCCTCCACTTT. The encoded protein is CATSRRTGLESPLHF. Together with reference TRBV15 and TRBJ1-6, the CDR3 gives the full variable domain: DAMVIQNPRYQVTQFGKPVTLSCSQTLNHNVMYWYQQKSSQAPKLLFHYYDKDFNNEADTPDNFQSRRPNTSFCFLDIRSPGLGDTAMYLCATSRRTGLESPLHFGNGTRLTVT.

This clonotype was recorded many times. This chain links TRBV27 with TRBJ1-5; D is unclear. With 5 bases removed from V and 5 bases from J, the gap between germline ends came to 10 bases. The CDR3 length is 13 residues. The germline V gene has CDR1 MNHEY and CDR2 SMNVEV (reference sequence). CDR3 nucleotide sequence: TGTGCCAGCAGTAGTAAAGAAGATCAGCCCCAGCATTTT. Amino acids: CASSSKEDQPQHF.

This clonotype came up many times. In DNA, the CDR3 is TGCAGCGGGGGGACAGGGAACTACAATGAGCAGTTCTTC. It is translated as CSGGTGNYNEQFF. The rearrangement links TRBV29-1 to TRBJ2-1; TRBD1 matches at 9 bases. V shed 7 bases, J shed 3 bases, and the junction held 4 bases outside the gene matches. Germline V CDR1 and CDR2: SQVTM, ANQGSEA. CDR3 length equals 13 residues.

This clonotype was recorded many times. The V and J genes are TRBV27 and TRBJ2-1; 9 bases align to TRBD2. The CDR3 loop spans 16 amino acids. Germline trimming cut 6 bases from V and 7 bases from J; bases unmatched to any gene: 13. The V gene's germline CDR1 is MNHEY and CDR2 SMNVEV (reference sequence). CDR3 in amino acids: CASRVGGGAGGNEQFF. For the CDR3, the DNA is TGTGCCAGCAGGGTCGGTGGGGGAGCGGGAGGTAATGAGCAGTTCTTC.